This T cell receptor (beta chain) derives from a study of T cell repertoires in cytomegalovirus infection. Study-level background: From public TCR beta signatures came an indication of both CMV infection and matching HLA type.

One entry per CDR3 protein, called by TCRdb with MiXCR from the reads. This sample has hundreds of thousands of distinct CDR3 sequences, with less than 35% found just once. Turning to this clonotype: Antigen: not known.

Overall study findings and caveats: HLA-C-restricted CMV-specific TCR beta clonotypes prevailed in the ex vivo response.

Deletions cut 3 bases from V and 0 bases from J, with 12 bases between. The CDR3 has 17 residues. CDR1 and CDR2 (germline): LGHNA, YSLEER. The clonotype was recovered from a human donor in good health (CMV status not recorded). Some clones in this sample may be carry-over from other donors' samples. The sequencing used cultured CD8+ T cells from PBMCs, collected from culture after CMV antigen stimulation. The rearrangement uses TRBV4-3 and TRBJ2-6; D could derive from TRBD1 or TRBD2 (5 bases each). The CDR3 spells CASSQDSGLSGANVLTF. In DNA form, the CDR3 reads TGCGCCAGCAGCCAGGATTCGGGGCTCTCTGGGGCCAACGTCCTGACTTTC.